The subject of this entry is one TCR beta chain. Its matching antigen is unknown. The data were taken from a study of response to subunit inactivated influenza vaccine. The germline gives CDR1 ENHRY, CDR2 SYGVKD. The CDR3 has 13 residues. V dropped 7 bases and J dropped 8 bases, with 17 bases sitting between them. Study conclusions and caveats: The authors suggested that every seasonal influenza vaccination recruits few new T cells.

MiXCR was run by TCRdb on the RT-PCR reads, yielding one entry per CDR3 protein. The sample includes over 400,000 distinct CDR3 sequences, 10% to 15% of them seen just once. The sequenced sample was PBMCs from blood, obtained about 6 weeks after vaccination. The chain has TRBV10-3 and TRBJ1-2; tentatively, D is TRBD1 (6 bases). The receptor comes from a man aged 50-59 years who received an inactivated influenza vaccine. DNA for the CDR3: TGTGCCATCACTGACCAGGGGTTCGGAGGCTACACCTTC. As protein: CAITDQGFGGYTF.